A single sample gave rise to the 30 T cell receptor beta chains below, sequenced in a study of T-cell reconstitution after alpha-beta-depleted transplantation in children. A library of TCRbeta sequences, prepared with unique molecular identifiers, was generated. TCRdb reprocessed the PCR reads with MiXCR, giving one entry per CDR3 protein. The sample has around 450,000 distinct CDR3 sequences; around 16% are singletons. Sequencing used PBMCs, mostly from graft donor cells, obtained 360 days after TCRalphabeta/CD19-depleted stem cell transplant. All receptors derive from a boy in the first two years of life who had a stem cell transplant for Wiskott-Aldrich syndrome, so the T cells may come from the graft donor.

This clonotype has just a few counts. The J gene is TRBJ2-2, the V gene TRBV28; D is uncertain. The germline CDR1 and CDR2 sequences are MDHEN and SYDVKM. The CDR3 is 13 amino acids. V was shortened by 3 bases and J by 3 bases, with 5 bases between the two germline ends. The CDR3 here is CASSFLYTGELFF. The CDR3 DNA reads as TGTGCCAGCAGTTTCCTATACACCGGGGAGCTGTTTTTT.

V gene TRBV3-1 combines with J gene TRBJ2-4; no reliable D call. The CDR3 length is 14 residues. V gave up 3 bases and J gave up 3 bases, with 9 bases separating them. Germline V gene lookup returns CDR1 LGHDT and CDR2 YNNKEL (reference sequence). The CDR3 DNA follows: TGTGCCAGCAGCCACTCCGCAGTCAAAAACATTCAGTACTTC. Encoded protein: CASSHSAVKNIQYF.

The sample holds a few counts of this clonotype. This chain links TRBV20-1 with TRBJ2-3, with TRBD2 matching over 16 bases. The germline V gene has CDR1 DFQATT and CDR2 SNEGSKA (reference sequence). The V gene end was trimmed by 0 bases and the J gene end by 1 base; junction bases not matched to a gene: 7. This CDR3 has 19 amino acids. The CDR3, as DNA: TGCAGTGCTAGAGAACCATCGGGACTAGCGGGAGGGGGCACAGATACGCAGTATTTT. This encodes CSAREPSGLAGGGTDTQYF.

The chain is built from TRBV28 and TRBJ2-5, with 9 bases identical to TRBD2. In germline, CDR1 is MDHEN, CDR2 SYDVKM. The CDR3 totals 15 residues. The trim removed 7 bases at V and 2 bases at J, leaving 8 bases unmatched. The CDR3 DNA follows: TGTGCCAGCACCCCTGCGGGAGGGGTGCAAGAGACCCAGTACTTC. Protein product: CASTPAGGVQETQYF.

This rearrangement joins TRBV7-9 to TRBJ2-1; D gene ambiguous. The CDR3 is 14 residues long. From germline, CDR1 is SEHNR and CDR2 FQNEAQ (reference sequence). V was pared by 5 bases and J by 7 bases, with 15 bases between. CDR3 nucleotides: TGTGCCAGCAGCGCTCCCTTCTCAGGTAATGAGCAGTTCTTC. The encoded protein is CASSAPFSGNEQFF.

This clonotype came up a few times. The V and J genes are TRBV29-1 and TRBJ2-5, with 8 bases matching TRBD1. The germline V gene has CDR1 SQVTM and CDR2 ANQGSEA. The length of the CDR3 is 14 residues. The V gene end was trimmed by 7 bases and the J gene end by 3 bases; junction bases not matched to a gene: 10. The CDR3 loop reads CSARTGPAKETQYF. The DNA for the CDR3 is TGCAGCGCCAGGACAGGGCCGGCCAAAGAGACCCAGTACTTC.

This sequence joins TRBV29-1 and TRBJ1-2, with D possibly matching TRBD1 (5 bases). Germline lookup yields CDR1 SQVTM and CDR2 ANQGSEA. Trimming took 6 bases from V and 0 from J, leaving 11 bases between them. There are 13 residues in the CDR3. This CDR3 is CSVETAANYGYTF. In DNA form, the CDR3 reads TGCAGCGTCGAGACAGCAGCTAACTATGGCTACACCTTC. The full variable domain, rest sourced from reference TRBV29-1 and TRBJ1-2, is SAVISQKPSRDICQRGTSLTIQCQVDSQVTMMFWYRQQPGQSLTLIATANQGSEATYESGFVIDKFPISRPNLTFSTLTVSNMSPEDSSIYLCSVETAANYGYTFGSGTRLTVV.

The chain uses TRBV24-1 and TRBJ2-1; possibly TRBD1 or TRBD2 for D (5 bases each). CDR1 and CDR2 from the germline V gene are KGHDR and SFDVKD. Trimming removed 4 bases from V and 6 bases from J, with 15 bases in between. This CDR3 contains 15 residues. CDR3 in amino acids: CATSDTWGRSNEQFF. In nucleotides, the CDR3 is TGTGCCACCAGTGACACCTGGGGACGTAGCAATGAGCAGTTCTTC.

This chain connects TRBV20-1 to TRBJ2-5, with 9 bases that match TRBD1. J lost 2 bases, V lost 3 bases, and 4 bases had no gene match. The length of the CDR3 is 14 residues. CDR1 and CDR2 from the germline V gene are DFQATT and SNEGSKA (reference sequence). This chain's CDR3 is CSASVGTGQETQYF. As DNA, the CDR3 is TGCAGTGCTAGTGTCGGGACAGGGCAAGAGACCCAGTACTTC.

This clonotype showed up just a few times. This chain connects TRBV5-1 to TRBJ2-3; D perhaps matches TRBD1 (6 bases). V lost 1 base and J lost 2, with 17 bases in between. The germline V gene has CDR1 SGHRS and CDR2 YFSETQ. This CDR3 has 17 residues. The CDR3 nucleotides are TGCGCCAGCAGCTTGCCCAGCAGACAGGCATACACAGATACGCAGTATTTT. This sequence encodes CASSLPSRQAYTDTQYF.

This clonotype was counted between two and nine times. CDR3 nucleotide sequence: TGTGCCAGCAGTAAGGAATTCGGACAGGCCTCCTACAATGAGCAGTTCTTC. Translation gives CASSKEFGQASYNEQFF. V gene TRBV6-4 combines with J gene TRBJ2-1, with TRBD1 matching over 7 bases. In germline, CDR1 is MRHNA, CDR2 SNTAGT. This CDR3 contains 17 residues. The junction had 10 bases not matched to a gene; V was cut back by 5 bases and J by 0 bases.

This clonotype was picked up a small number of times. The chain uses TRBV5-6 and TRBJ1-4; tentatively, D is TRBD1 (5 bases). The CDR3 is made up of 14 amino acids. Germline loops: CDR1 SGHDT, CDR2 YYEEEE. V dropped 3 bases and J dropped 7 bases, with 13 bases sitting between them. For the CDR3, the DNA is TGTGCCAGCAGCTGGGCAGGGCGAGTTGAAAAACTGTTTTTT. Translated, it gives CASSWAGRVEKLFF.

In this sample, this clonotype turned up a few times. The chain joins TRBV2 to TRBJ2-7; the D gene is possibly TRBD2 (6 bases). This CDR3 spans 12 amino acids. V was pared by 10 bases and J by 3 bases, with 13 bases between. Germline CDR1 SNHLY, CDR2 FYNNEI. CDR3 sequence: CATRREFYEQYF. CDR3 in DNA: TGTGCCACCAGGAGGGAATTCTACGAGCAGTACTTC.

This clonotype was detected a few times. CDR3 coding DNA: TGTGCCAGCAGTCCCGACAGGTATAACTATGGCTACACCTTC. It specifies CASSPDRYNYGYTF. J is TRBJ1-2 and V is TRBV27; the D gene is possibly TRBD1 (6 bases). CDR1 is MNHEY and CDR2 is SMNVEV in the germline V gene (reference sequence). The CDR3 totals 14 residues. V lost 5 bases to trimming and J lost 1 base, with 11 bases between them.

The gene calls are TRBV18 and TRBJ1-5; D is uncertain. V was shortened by 3 bases and J by 4 bases, with 16 bases between the two germline ends. Germline V CDR1 and CDR2: KGHSH, LQKENI. The CDR3 runs to 16 residues. The DNA of the CDR3 is TGTGCCAGCTCACCGGTAAGAGGGATCAGGAATCAGCCCCAGCATTTT. Translated, it gives CASSPVRGIRNQPQHF. The complete variable domain, with remaining parts taken from reference TRBV18 and TRBJ1-5, reads NAGVMQNPRHLVRRRGQEARLRCSPMKGHSHVYWYRQLPEEGLKFMVYLQKENIIDESGMPKERFSAEFPKEGPSILRIQQVVRGDSAAYFCASSPVRGIRNQPQHFGDGTRLSIL.

This clonotype turned up a few times. The V gene is TRBV3-1, the J gene TRBJ2-7, with 8 bases lining up with TRBD1. CDR1 and CDR2 from the germline V gene are LGHDT and YNNKEL (reference sequence). There are 12 residues in the CDR3. After removal of 1 base from V and 12 bases from J, the junction contained 5 bases not matched to a gene. DNA for the CDR3: TGTGCCAGCAGCCAAGGGACAGGGCGAGGGTACTTC. This gives the protein CASSQGTGRGYF.

A few counts support this clonotype. This chain joins TRBV20-1 and TRBJ2-1; TRBD2 is a possible D gene (5 bases). V was clipped by 5 bases and J by 2 bases, with 7 bases between them. CDR1 and CDR2 from the germline V gene are DFQATT and SNEGSKA (reference sequence). The CDR3 length is 12 residues. The chain's CDR3 is CSAERTYNEQFF. DNA for the CDR3: TGCAGTGCTGAGCGGACCTACAATGAGCAGTTCTTC.

This clonotype has more than one count but fewer than ten. The chain has TRBV27 and TRBJ2-4; 7 positions agree with TRBD1. The CDR3 totals 13 residues. Germline V gene lookup returns CDR1 MNHEY and CDR2 SMNVEV (reference sequence). After removal of 5 bases from V and 4 bases from J, the junction contained 2 bases not matched to a gene. CDR3 nucleotides: TGTGCCAGCAGTAGGGACAGAAAAAACATTCAGTACTTC. Protein: CASSRDRKNIQYF.

This clonotype was seen a few times. The V call is TRBV3-1, the J call TRBJ2-2, with a possible D match to TRBD1 (6 bases). Germline values: CDR1 LGHDT, CDR2 YNNKEL (reference sequence). The V gene lost 5 bases and the J gene lost 7 bases, with 17 bases spanning the gap. This CDR3 is built from 15 residues. CDR3 protein: CASSTRTAYIGELFF. The CDR3 DNA is TGTGCCAGCAGCACCCGGACAGCCTATATCGGGGAGCTGTTTTTT. The full variable domain, its missing parts supplied by reference TRBV3-1 and TRBJ2-2, is DTAVSQTPKYLVTQMGNDKSIKCEQNLGHDTMYWYKQDSKKFLKIMFSYNNKELIINETVPNRFSPKSPDKAHLNLHINSLELGDSAVYFCASSTRTAYIGELFFGEGSRLTVL.

The chain is built from TRBV2 and TRBJ2-7, with a possible D match to TRBD2 (5 bases). This CDR3 is 14 amino acids long. V was pared by 4 bases and J by 7 bases, with 17 bases between. CDR1 is SNHLY and CDR2 is FYNNEI in the germline V gene. The CDR3 is CASSGEGLAREQYF. The CDR3 DNA is TGTGCCAGCAGTGGAGAAGGACTGGCTCGGGAGCAGTACTTC.

There are many counts of this clonotype. The chain has TRBV20-1 and TRBJ2-7, with D perhaps matching TRBD1 or TRBD2 (5 bases each). The CDR3 consists of 11 residues. V was trimmed by 6 bases and J by 3 bases, leaving 9 bases between them. Germline V CDR1 and CDR2: DFQATT, SNEGSKA (reference sequence). The CDR3 DNA reads as TGCAGTGCAGGGACCAGCTACGAGCAGTACTTC. Translation gives CSAGTSYEQYF.

This chain uses TRBV5-5 with TRBJ2-1, with D possibly being TRBD2 (5 bases). V gave up 0 bases and J gave up 4 bases, with 11 bases separating them. The CDR3 totals 15 residues. The germline V gene encodes CDR1 SGHKS and CDR2 YYEKEE (reference sequence). CDR3 DNA sequence: TGTGCCAGCAGCTTGGACTTGCGGGTGTACAATGAGCAGTTCTTC. It yields the protein CASSLDLRVYNEQFF.

The genes are TRBV11-3 and TRBJ2-1, with a weak D call TRBD1 (6 bases). Germline loops: CDR1 SGHNT, CDR2 YENEEA. The CDR3 contains 16 residues. The ends were cut back, 6 bases at V and 5 bases at J, with 20 bases in the middle. The CDR3 reads CASRNRVLSRNNEQFF. The DNA of the CDR3 is TGTGCCAGCAGGAACAGGGTGCTGTCCAGAAACAATGAGCAGTTCTTC.

V usage is TRBV28 and J usage is TRBJ2-3, with a weak D call TRBD2 (7 bases). V was cut by 2 bases and J by 2 bases, with 17 bases left in between. Germline V lookup: CDR1 MDHEN, CDR2 SYDVKM. The CDR3 totals 17 residues. CDR3 protein: CASSLDSRGAVTDTQYF. CDR3 coding DNA: TGTGCCAGCAGTTTAGACTCCCGGGGGGCGGTCACAGATACGCAGTATTTT.

This sequence joins TRBV12-3 or TRBV12-4 and TRBJ2-3; D is undetermined. The CDR3 is 8 amino acids. V lost 4 bases, J lost 12 bases, and 2 bases lay in between. The chain's CDR3 is CASSSQYF. In DNA, the CDR3 is TGTGCCAGCAGTTCCCAGTATTTT.

Many counts were recorded for this clonotype. The chain employs TRBV20-1 and TRBJ2-3, with 10 bases matching TRBD2. From germline, CDR1 is DFQATT and CDR2 SNEGSKA (reference sequence). CDR3 length: 16 residues. V trimming: 1 base; J trimming: 2 bases; junction bases outside the gene matches: 6. The CDR3 sequence: CSARVLAGPLTDTQYF. The CDR3 region has the DNA TGCAGTGCTAGAGTACTAGCGGGACCCCTCACAGATACGCAGTATTTT.

The chain is built from TRBV5-1 and TRBJ2-3, with 7 bases lining up with TRBD1. After removal of 5 bases from V and 2 bases from J, the junction contained 11 bases not matched to a gene. The CDR3 sequence is 16 residues long. CDR1 and CDR2 from the germline V gene are SGHRS and YFSETQ. The CDR3 reads CASRATGTEPTDTQYF. The CDR3 DNA reads as TGCGCCAGCAGAGCGACCGGGACAGAACCCACAGATACGCAGTATTTT.

The table lists this clonotype with a few counts. The chain recombines TRBV12-3 or TRBV12-4 with TRBJ2-7; no clear D gene. Trimming removed 3 bases at V and 4 bases at J, with 10 bases between. The CDR3 sequence is 13 residues long. The CDR3 sequence: CASSFAREYEQYF. The CDR3 DNA sequence: TGTGCCAGCAGTTTTGCCCGAGAATACGAGCAGTACTTC.

The rearrangement joins TRBV21-1 to TRBJ2-5; TRBD1 is taken as the D call from the table, unchecked against the DNA. TRBV21-1 is a documented pseudogene. The CDR3 loop spans 19 amino acids. The CDR3 loop reads CASSKNPKGQGWAQETQYF. The CDR3 DNA reads TGTGCCAGCAGCAAAAACCCAAAGGGACAGGGATGGGCCCAAGAGACCCAGTACTTC.

This clonotype occurred a few times. V and J are TRBV12-3 or TRBV12-4 and TRBJ2-7, with D uncertain. V gave up 6 bases and J gave up 6 bases, with 21 bases separating them. The CDR3 has 15 residues. The CDR3 nucleotides read TGTGCCAGCAGCCCCCAATCAGTTCCGTTTAGCGAGCAGTACTTC. As protein: CASSPQSVPFSEQYF.